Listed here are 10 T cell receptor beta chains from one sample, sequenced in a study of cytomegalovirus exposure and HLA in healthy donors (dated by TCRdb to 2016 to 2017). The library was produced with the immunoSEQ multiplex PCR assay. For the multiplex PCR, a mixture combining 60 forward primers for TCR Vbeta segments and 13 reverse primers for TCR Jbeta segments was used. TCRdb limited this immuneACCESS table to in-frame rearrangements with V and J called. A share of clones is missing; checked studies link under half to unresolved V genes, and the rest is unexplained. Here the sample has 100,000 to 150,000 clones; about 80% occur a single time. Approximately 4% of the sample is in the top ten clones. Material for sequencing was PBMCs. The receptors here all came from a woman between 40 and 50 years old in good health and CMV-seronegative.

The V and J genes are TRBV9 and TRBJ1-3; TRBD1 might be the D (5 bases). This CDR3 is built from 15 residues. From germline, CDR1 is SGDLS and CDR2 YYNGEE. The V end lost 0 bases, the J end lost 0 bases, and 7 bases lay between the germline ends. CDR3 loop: CASSVGGGSGNTIYF. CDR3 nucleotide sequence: TGTGCCAGCAGCGTAGGGGGGGGCTCTGGAAACACCATATATTTT.

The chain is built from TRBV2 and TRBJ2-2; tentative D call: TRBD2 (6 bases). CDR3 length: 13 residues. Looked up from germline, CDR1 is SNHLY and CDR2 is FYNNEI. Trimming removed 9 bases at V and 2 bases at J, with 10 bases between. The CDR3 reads CASGRENTGELFF. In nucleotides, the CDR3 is TGTGCCAGTGGGCGGGAAAACACCGGGGAGCTGTTTTTT.

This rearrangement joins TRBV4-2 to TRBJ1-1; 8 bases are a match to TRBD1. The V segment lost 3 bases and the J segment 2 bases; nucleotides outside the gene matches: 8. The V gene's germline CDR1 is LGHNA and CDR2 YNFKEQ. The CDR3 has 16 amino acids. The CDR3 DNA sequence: TGTGCCAGCAGCCATCCCGGACAGGGCATTAACACTGAAGCTTTCTTT. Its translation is CASSHPGQGINTEAFF.

The CDR3 sequence is CASSLGTGPLKLFF. The CDR3 bases are TGTGCCAGCAGCTTGGGTACAGGGCCATTAAAACTGTTTTTT. The gene calls are TRBV5-6 and TRBJ1-4, with D perhaps TRBD1 (6 bases). The CDR3 covers 14 residues. Trimming took off 0 bases at V and 10 bases at J, with 13 bases between the two ends. The germline CDR1 and CDR2 sequences are SGHDT and YYEEEE.

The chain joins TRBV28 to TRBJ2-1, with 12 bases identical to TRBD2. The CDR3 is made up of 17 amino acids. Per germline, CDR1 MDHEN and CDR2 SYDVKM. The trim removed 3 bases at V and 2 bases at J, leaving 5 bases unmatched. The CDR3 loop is CASSLTGTSGPYNEQFF. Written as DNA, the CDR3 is TGTGCCAGCAGTTTGACGGGGACTAGCGGGCCCTACAATGAGCAGTTCTTC.

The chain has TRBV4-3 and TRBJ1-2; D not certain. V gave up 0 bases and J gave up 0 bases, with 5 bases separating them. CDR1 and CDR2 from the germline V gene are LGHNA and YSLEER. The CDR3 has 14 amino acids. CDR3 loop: CASSQDRANYGYTF. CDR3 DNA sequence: TGCGCCAGCAGCCAAGATCGGGCTAACTATGGCTACACCTTC.

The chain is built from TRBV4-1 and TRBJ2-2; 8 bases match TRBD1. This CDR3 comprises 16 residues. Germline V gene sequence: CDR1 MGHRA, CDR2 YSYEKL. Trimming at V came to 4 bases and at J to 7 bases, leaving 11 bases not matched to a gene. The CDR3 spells CASSRLDRGWGGELFF. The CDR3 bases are TGCGCCAGCAGCCGTCTTGACAGGGGTTGGGGCGGGGAGCTGTTTTTT.

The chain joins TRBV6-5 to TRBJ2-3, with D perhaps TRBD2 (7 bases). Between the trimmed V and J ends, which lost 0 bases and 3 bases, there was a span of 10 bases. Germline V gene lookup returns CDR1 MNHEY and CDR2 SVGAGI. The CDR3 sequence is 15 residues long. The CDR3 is CASSYSGGRTDTQYF. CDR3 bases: TGTGCCAGCAGTTACTCGGGGGGGCGGACAGATACGCAGTATTTT.

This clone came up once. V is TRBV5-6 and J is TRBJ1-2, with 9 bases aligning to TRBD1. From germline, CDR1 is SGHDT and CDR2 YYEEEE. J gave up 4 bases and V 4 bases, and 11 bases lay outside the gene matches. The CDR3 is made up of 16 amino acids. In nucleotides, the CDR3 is TGTGCCAGCAGCGCTGGGGACAGGGAAAGTGTCTATGGCTACACCTTC. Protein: CASSAGDRESVYGYTF.

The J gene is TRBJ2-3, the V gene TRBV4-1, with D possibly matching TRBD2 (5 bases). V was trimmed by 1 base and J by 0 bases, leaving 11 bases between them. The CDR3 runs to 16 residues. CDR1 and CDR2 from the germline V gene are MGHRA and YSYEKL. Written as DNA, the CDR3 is TGCGCCAGCAGCCAAGTGGGAGTTACTAGCACAGATACGCAGTATTTT. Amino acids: CASSQVGVTSTDTQYF.